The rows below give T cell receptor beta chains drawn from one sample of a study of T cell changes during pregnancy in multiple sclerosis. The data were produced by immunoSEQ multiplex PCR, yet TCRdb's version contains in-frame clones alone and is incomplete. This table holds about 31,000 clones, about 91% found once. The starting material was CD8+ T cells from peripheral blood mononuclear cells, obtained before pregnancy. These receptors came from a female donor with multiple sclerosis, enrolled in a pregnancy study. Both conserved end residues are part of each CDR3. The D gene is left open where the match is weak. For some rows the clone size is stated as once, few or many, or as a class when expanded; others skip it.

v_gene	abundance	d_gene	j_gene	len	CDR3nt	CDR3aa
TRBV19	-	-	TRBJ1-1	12	TGTGCCAGTAGCCTGGGGGCAGGGGAAGCTTTCTTT	CASSLGAGEAFF
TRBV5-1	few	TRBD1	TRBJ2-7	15	TGCGCCAGCAGCGTGGGACAGGGCCTCTCCTACGAGCAGTACTTC	CASSVGQGLSYEQYF
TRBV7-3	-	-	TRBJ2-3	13	TGTGCCAGCAGCTTAAAGTTGCGGGATACGCAGTATTTT	CASSLKLRDTQYF
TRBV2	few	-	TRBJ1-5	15	TGTGCCAGCAGGATGTCGACAGCCGACAATCAGCCCCAGCATTTT	CASRMSTADNQPQHF
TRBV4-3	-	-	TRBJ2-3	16	TGCGCCAGCAGCCAAGGTCTCCTTTCTTCGACAGATACGCAGTATTTT	CASSQGLLSSTDTQYF
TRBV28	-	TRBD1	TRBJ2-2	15	TGTGCCAGCAGCCCCGGGACAGGGTATACCGGGGAGCTGTTTTTT	CASSPGTGYTGELFF
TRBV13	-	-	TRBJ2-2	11	TGTGCCATCCGAGAGGCCGGGGAGCTGTTTTTT	CAIREAGELFF
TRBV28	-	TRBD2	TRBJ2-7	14	TGTGCCAGCACCCAACTAGCGGGCTACTACGAGCAGTACTTC	CASTQLAGYYEQYF
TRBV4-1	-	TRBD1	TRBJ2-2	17	TGCGCCAGCAGCCAAGACGGACAGGGGGGCGGGACCGGGGAGCTGTTTTTT	CASSQDGQGGGTGELFF
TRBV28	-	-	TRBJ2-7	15	TGTGCCAGCAGTTTTCTGGCAGGGGACGACTACGAGCAGTACTTC	CASSFLAGDDYEQYF
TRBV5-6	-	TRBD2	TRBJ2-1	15	TGTGCCAGCAACCTCGGACTAGCGGGAATCAATGAGCAGTTCTTC	CASNLGLAGINEQFF
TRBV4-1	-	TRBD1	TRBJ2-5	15	TGCGCCAGCAGCCAAGGACAGGGGATTTTGGAGACCCAGTACTTC	CASSQGQGILETQYF